A selection of T cell receptor beta chains follows, all from one sample in a study of naive and memory T cell subsets. TCRdb called the UMI-ligation and nested PCR reads again in MiXCR, with one record for every CDR3 protein. The sample consists of 25,000 to 30,000 distinct CDR3 sequences, about 10% of them appearing once. The sequencing sample was made of effector memory CD4+ T cells from blood. These receptors all stem from a human donor in good health. CDR3s include the opening cysteine and the closing phenylalanine or tryptophan. Part of the rows lack a size; the others show once, few, many or a class for expanded clones.

v_gene	abundance	j_gene	CDR3aa
TRBV29-1	few	TRBJ1-4	CSVGRGNEKLFF
TRBV7-2	.	TRBJ1-2	CASSFGGRQVPTGGYTF
TRBV5-5	.	TRBJ2-3	CASSSPGMDRGGDTQYF
TRBV28	.	TRBJ1-5	CASSFGGQGYSNQPQHF
TRBV19	few	TRBJ1-1	CASRGPGRERTEAFF
TRBV19	few	TRBJ2-1	CASSSLTRSSGRFNEQFF
TRBV6-1	few	TRBJ2-1	CASNSVAYNEQFF
TRBV7-7	few	TRBJ2-2	CASSPNRGDTGELFF
TRBV20-1	few	TRBJ1-2	CSAPTDRGAGGYTF
TRBV30	.	TRBJ2-1	CASGRAANEQFF
TRBV7-9	.	TRBJ2-1	CASSLGTSGSDEQFF
TRBV24-1	few	TRBJ2-5	CATSEQAGRGQETQYF
TRBV6-2/TRBV6-3	few	TRBJ2-7	CASSWPGRTYEQYF
TRBV7-2	.	TRBJ2-3	CASSLDGLAGGRTDF
TRBV10-3	many	TRBJ2-3	CAVERDTQYF
TRBV30	.	TRBJ1-4	CACVDSRYEKLFF
TRBV20-1	many	TRBJ1-6	CSASGWSSYNSPLHF
TRBV5-1	.	TRBJ1-4	CASSLSGEGNEKLFF